This TCR beta chain emerged from a study of shared T cell receptors in the human thymus. Profiling relied on immunoSEQ multiplex PCR, and the TCRdb table lists in-frame clones only, not all of them. The sample holds more than 300,000 clones, around 95% seen once. This clone is a singleton in its sample. The CDR3 runs 16 residues. Germline CDR1 PRHDT, CDR2 FYEKMQ (reference sequence). Losses at the gene ends were 1 base for V and 0 bases for J; bases not matched to a gene: 5. Sample: thymocytes. The sequence was collected from a human donor. The V call is TRBV13, the J call TRBJ2-7; 8 positions agree with TRBD1. The CDR3 DNA reads TGTGCCAGCAGCTTAGCAGGGGGACAGGTCTCCTACGAGCAGTACTTC. Amino acid sequence: CASSLAGGQVSYEQYF.